Listed here are 22 T cell receptor beta chains from one sample, sequenced in a study of T cells in Graves' hyperthyroidism and ophthalmopathy. RNA transcripts gave rise to amplified TCR beta CDR3 regions. A first-round RT-PCR of the TCR CDR3 used the HTBI primer set. TCRdb re-analysed the multiplex PCR reads in MiXCR, keeping a single row per CDR3 protein. The table has hundreds of thousands of distinct CDR3 sequences, more than 15% seen once. The sample consisted of blood. These receptors were collected from a woman aged 18 to 35 with Graves' hyperthyroidism.

This clonotype was counted only a few times. The chain has TRBV20-1 and TRBJ2-3; D remains unclear. This CDR3 region has 12 residues. The V gene lost 4 bases and the J gene lost 1 base, with 6 bases spanning the gap. In germline, CDR1 is DFQATT, CDR2 SNEGSKA (reference sequence). The CDR3 nucleotides are TGCAGTGCTACCGCGGGCACAGATACGCAGTATTTT. Amino acid sequence: CSATAGTDTQYF.

The table lists this clonotype with many counts. This rearrangement joins TRBV11-2 to TRBJ2-1; the match to TRBD2 covers 7 bases. With V trimmed by 0 bases and J by 8 bases, 25 bases remained unmatched. This CDR3 contains 21 residues. Germline-derived CDR1 and CDR2 are SGHAT and FQNNGV. CDR3 nucleotides: TGTGCCAGCAGCTTAGATCCACACGCCGCTCTCTCGCGGGGGACGAGGGATGAGCAGTTCTTC. This sequence encodes CASSLDPHAALSRGTRDEQFF.

This chain uses TRBV10-3 with TRBJ2-7; no firm D call. Trimming stripped 0 bases from V and 3 bases from J, with 9 bases between. Germline V CDR1 and CDR2: ENHRY, SYGVKD. This CDR3 contains 14 residues. CDR3 sequence (DNA): TGTGCCATCAGTGAGTCTAACAGCCACTACGAGCAGTACTTC. Residues: CAISESNSHYEQYF.

There are many counts of this clonotype. This sequence joins TRBV6-2 or TRBV6-3 and TRBJ1-5, with 8 bases aligning to TRBD1. Germline values: CDR1 MNHEY, CDR2 SVGEGT. V was pared by 7 bases and J by 0 bases, with 8 bases of the junction left unmatched. The CDR3 loop spans 16 amino acids. The CDR3 here is CASITLDRGSNQPQHF. For the CDR3, the DNA is TGTGCCAGCATCACGCTCGACAGGGGTAGCAATCAGCCCCAGCATTTT.

The chain uses TRBV20-1 and TRBJ2-1, with TRBD2 matching 15 bases. The ends lost 3 bases at V and 9 bases at J; junction bases unmatched: 6. The CDR3 totals 15 residues. Germline CDR1 reads DFQATT; CDR2 reads SNEGSKA (reference sequence). CDR3 in DNA: TGCAGTGCTAGCTTCGGACTAGCGGGGGGGTTTGAGCAGTTCTTC. Protein product: CSASFGLAGGFEQFF.

This clonotype was found a few times. A much larger clone differs by one base, so this may be a read error. The rearrangement uses TRBV6-2 or TRBV6-3 and TRBJ1-1; tentative D call: TRBD1 (6 bases). Germline values: CDR1 MNHEY, CDR2 SVGEGT. Trimming removed 5 bases at V and 9 bases at J, with 28 bases between. This CDR3 region has 17 residues. The CDR3 protein is CASSRTDSAVMTVKAFF. The CDR3 region has the DNA TGTGCCAGCAGTCGAACGGACAGTGCGGTAATGACGGTCAAAGCTTTCTTT.

This clonotype has ten or more counts. The gene calls are TRBV7-9 and TRBJ2-1; D is unresolved. The CDR3 sequence is 15 residues long. V lost 5 bases and J 0 bases, leaving 11 bases between the germline ends. In germline, CDR1 is SEHNR, CDR2 FQNEAQ (reference sequence). The CDR3 is CASSQRRSSYNEQFF. CDR3 coding DNA: TGTGCCAGCAGCCAAAGGAGAAGCTCCTACAATGAGCAGTTCTTC.

V is TRBV5-1 and J is TRBJ2-1, with 11 bases fitting TRBD2. J lost 6 bases, V lost 7 bases, and 12 bases had no gene match. There are 16 residues in the CDR3. CDR1 is SGHRS, CDR2 YFSETQ, per germline. The CDR3 region has the DNA TGCGCCAGCCGGAATCCGGGACTAGCGGTTCTCAATGAGCAGTTCTTC. Translated, it gives CASRNPGLAVLNEQFF.

This clonotype was recorded at least ten times. This chain connects TRBV28 to TRBJ2-7, with D possibly matching TRBD2 (6 bases). The V gene's germline CDR1 is MDHEN and CDR2 SYDVKM. The length of the CDR3 is 14 residues. Trimming removed 3 bases from V and 1 base from J, with 10 bases in between. CDR3 amino acids: CASSLEGHSYEQYF. In nucleotides, the CDR3 is TGTGCCAGCAGTTTGGAGGGGCATTCCTACGAGCAGTACTTC.

This chain connects TRBV14 to TRBJ2-1; D gene ambiguous. The CDR3 is 15 amino acids. CDR1 and CDR2 from the germline V gene are SGHDN and FVKESK. Trimming took off 4 bases at V and 2 bases at J, with 12 bases between the two ends. CDR3 in amino acids: CASSPWKGTYNEQFF. In DNA form, the CDR3 reads TGTGCCAGCAGCCCCTGGAAAGGAACCTACAATGAGCAGTTCTTC. Combining the CDR3 with reference TRBV14 and TRBJ2-1 gives the whole variable domain EAGVTQFPSHSVIEKGQTVTLRCDPISGHDNLYWYRRVMGKEIKFLLHFVKESKQDESGMPNNRFLAERTGGTYSTLKVQPAELEDSGVYFCASSPWKGTYNEQFFGPGTRLTVL.

J is TRBJ2-4 and V is TRBV20-1; D is unresolved. CDR1 is DFQATT and CDR2 is SNEGSKA in the germline V gene (reference sequence). The V end was cut by 6 bases, the J end by 0 bases, with 21 bases between. The CDR3 contains 17 residues. The CDR3 DNA reads as TGCAGTGCCGGCGGTCCTACTAAGTCTTTAGCCAAAAACATTCAGTACTTC. It specifies CSAGGPTKSLAKNIQYF.

The V and J genes are TRBV7-6 and TRBJ2-6, with D unclear. CDR1 and CDR2 (germline): SGHVS, FNYEAQ. Trimming took off 4 bases at V and 6 bases at J, with 7 bases between the two ends. There are 13 residues in the CDR3. CDR3 DNA sequence: TGTGCCAGCAGCTCGAACCTGGCCAACGTCCTGACTTTC. This gives the protein CASSSNLANVLTF.

The chain recombines TRBV2 with TRBJ2-2; D unresolved. With 0 bases removed from V and 6 bases from J, the gap between germline ends came to 8 bases. Looked up from germline, CDR1 is SNHLY and CDR2 is FYNNEI. The CDR3 runs to 14 residues. CDR3 protein: CASSEAAGAGELFF. The CDR3 DNA reads TGTGCCAGCAGTGAAGCTGCAGGCGCCGGGGAGCTGTTTTTT.

CDR3 nucleotide sequence: TGTGCCAGCAGCTTGGAATCATTGGGCAGGGGGCTCTCTGAAGCTTTCTTT. Encoded protein: CASSLESLGRGLSEAFF. The rearrangement links TRBV5-4 to TRBJ1-1; TRBD1 aligns across 8 bases. The CDR3 consists of 17 residues. CDR1 is SGHNT, CDR2 YYREEE, per germline (reference sequence). V dropped 0 bases and J dropped 6; count of bases not matched to a gene: 13.

There are a few counts of this clonotype. DNA of the CDR3: TGTGCCAGCAGTTTGGTGGGGACAGGCTTCGATGAGCAGTTCTTC. This sequence encodes CASSLVGTGFDEQFF. The chain is built from TRBV28 and TRBJ2-1; 8 bases align to TRBD1. With 3 bases clipped from V and 8 bases from J, the junction kept 9 bases outside the gene matches. CDR1 MDHEN and CDR2 SYDVKM come from the germline V gene. The CDR3 extends over 15 amino acids.

This clonotype was seen ten or more times. The chain combines TRBV2 with TRBJ1-1; weak D call: TRBD1 (5 bases). The CDR3 runs 14 residues. The V gene lost 5 bases and the J gene lost 4 bases, with 14 bases spanning the gap. In germline, CDR1 is SNHLY, CDR2 FYNNEI. The CDR3 nucleotides read TGTGCCAGCAGTCTCGGGGGGGTCACCACTGAAGCTTTCTTT. Translated: CASSLGGVTTEAFF.

This chain connects TRBV28 to TRBJ2-7; tentatively, D is TRBD1 or TRBD2 (5 bases each). The CDR3 has 12 residues. The V gene lost 7 bases and the J gene lost 5 bases, with 12 bases spanning the gap. Germline V gives CDR1 MDHEN, CDR2 SYDVKM. The CDR3 sequence: CASTPGSDEQYF. The DNA for the CDR3 is TGTGCCAGCACCCCAGGGAGCGACGAGCAGTACTTC.

This clonotype appeared a few times. V and J are TRBV6-1 and TRBJ1-2; 10 nucleotides line up with TRBD1. This CDR3 is 17 amino acids long. Germline-derived CDR1 and CDR2 are MNHNS and SASEGT. V shed 5 bases and J 8 bases; nucleotides not matched to a gene: 17. CDR3 in amino acids: CASSSPRPPDRGDGYTF. For the CDR3, the DNA is TGTGCCAGCAGTTCCCCCCGCCCTCCGGACAGGGGGGACGGCTACACCTTC.

Many counts were recorded for this clonotype. The chain uses TRBV7-9 and TRBJ2-7; the D is unclear. The CDR3 length is 16 residues. The ends were cut back, 7 bases at V and 2 bases at J, with 21 bases in the middle. The germline gives CDR1 SEHNR, CDR2 FQNEAQ (reference sequence). In nucleotides, the CDR3 is TGTGCCAGCATCGATCTTAGTGGATCGCTAACCTACGAGCAGTACTTC. The encoded protein is CASIDLSGSLTYEQYF.

This clonotype was counted at least ten times. The chain is built from TRBV13 and TRBJ2-3, with no clear D. This CDR3 has 14 residues. V lost 3 bases to trimming and J lost 6 bases, with 13 bases between them. CDR1 and CDR2 (germline): PRHDT, FYEKMQ (reference sequence). The CDR3 sequence: CASSFRGFLDTQYF. CDR3 nucleotides: TGTGCCAGCAGCTTCCGTGGGTTCCTCGATACGCAGTATTTT.

In this sample, this clonotype turned up many times. The V gene is TRBV27, the J gene TRBJ2-1; TRBD2 matches at 7 bases. From germline, CDR1 is MNHEY and CDR2 SMNVEV (reference sequence). This CDR3 has 15 residues. The trim removed 5 bases at V and 4 bases at J, leaving 8 bases unmatched. CDR3 DNA: TGTGCCAGCAGTCCCGTAAAGCGGGAATACAATGAGCAGTTCTTC. Encoded protein: CASSPVKREYNEQFF.

V usage is TRBV3-1 and J usage is TRBJ2-3; TRBD1 agrees at 8 bases. This CDR3 has 14 amino acids. In germline, CDR1 is LGHDT, CDR2 YNNKEL (reference sequence). Trimming removed 4 bases from V and 6 bases from J; junction bases left unmatched: 6. CDR3 coding DNA: TGTGCCAGCAGCCTCCGACAGGGGTTGGATACGCAGTATTTT. It specifies CASSLRQGLDTQYF.